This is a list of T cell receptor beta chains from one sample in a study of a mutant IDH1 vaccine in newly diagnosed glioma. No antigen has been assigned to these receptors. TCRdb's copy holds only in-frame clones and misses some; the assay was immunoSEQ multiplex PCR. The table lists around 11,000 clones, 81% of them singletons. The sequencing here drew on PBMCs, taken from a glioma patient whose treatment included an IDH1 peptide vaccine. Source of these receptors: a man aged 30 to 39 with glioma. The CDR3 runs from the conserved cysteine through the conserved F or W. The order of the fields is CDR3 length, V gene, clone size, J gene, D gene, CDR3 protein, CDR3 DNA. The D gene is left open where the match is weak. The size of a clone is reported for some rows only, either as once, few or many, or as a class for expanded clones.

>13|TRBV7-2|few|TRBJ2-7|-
CASSSPGVYEQYF
TGTGCCAGCAGCTCACCTGGGGTCTACGAGCAGTACTTC
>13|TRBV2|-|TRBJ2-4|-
CASELGAKNIQYF
TGTGCCAGCGAACTAGGAGCCAAAAACATTCAGTACTTC
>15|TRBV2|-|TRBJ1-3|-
CASSDSPGLGNTIYF
TGTGCCAGCAGTGATTCCCCAGGGCTCGGAAACACCATATATTTT
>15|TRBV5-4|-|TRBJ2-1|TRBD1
CASSPRTGSYNEQFF
TGTGCCAGCAGCCCCAGGACAGGTTCTTACAATGAGCAGTTCTTC
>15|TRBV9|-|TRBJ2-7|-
CASSVGFGGRDEQYF
TGTGCCAGCAGCGTAGGATTCGGGGGCCGGGACGAGCAGTACTTC
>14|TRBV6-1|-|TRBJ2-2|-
CASSNGLTIGELFF
TGTGCCAGCAGCAACGGACTGACCATTGGGGAGCTGTTTTTT
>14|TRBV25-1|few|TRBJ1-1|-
CASSEMGPSRKAFF
TGTGCCAGCAGTGAAATGGGGCCGTCGAGGAAAGCTTTCTTT
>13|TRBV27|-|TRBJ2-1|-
CASSLGQYNEQFF
TGTGCCAGCAGTTTGGGGCAATACAATGAGCAGTTCTTC
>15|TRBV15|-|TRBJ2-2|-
CATSRWKVNTGELFF
TGTGCCACCAGCAGGTGGAAGGTGAACACCGGGGAGCTGTTTTTT
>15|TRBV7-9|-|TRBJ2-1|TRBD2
CASSWGLAGVWEQFF
TGTGCCAGCAGCTGGGGACTAGCGGGAGTATGGGAGCAGTTCTTC
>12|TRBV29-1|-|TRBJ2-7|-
CSVRPGAYEQYF
TGCAGCGTCCGGCCGGGGGCCTACGAGCAGTACTTC
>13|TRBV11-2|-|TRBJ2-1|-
CASSLETGGEQFF
TGTGCCAGCAGCTTAGAGACTGGAGGTGAGCAGTTCTTC
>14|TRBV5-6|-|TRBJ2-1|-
CASSPGGPGREQFF
TGTGCCAGCAGCCCTGGGGGGCCGGGCCGTGAGCAGTTCTTC
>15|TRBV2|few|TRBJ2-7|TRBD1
CASSEVAGGSYEQYF
TGTGCCAGCAGTGAAGTGGCAGGGGGCTCCTACGAGCAGTACTTC
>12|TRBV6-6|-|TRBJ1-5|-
CASSYPDQPQHF
TGTGCCAGCAGTTACCCGGATCAGCCCCAGCATTTT
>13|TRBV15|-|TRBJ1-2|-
CATSRLRNYGYTF
TGTGCCACCAGCAGACTCAGGAACTATGGCTACACCTTC
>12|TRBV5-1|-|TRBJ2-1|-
CASSSQGNEQFF
TGCGCCAGCAGCTCACAGGGCAATGAGCAGTTCTTC
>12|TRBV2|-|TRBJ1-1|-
CASSDLSSEAFF
TGTGCCAGCAGTGATCTGTCGTCTGAAGCTTTCTTT
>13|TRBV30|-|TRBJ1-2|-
CALSAGSFYGYTF
TGTGCCCTCTCGGCAGGGAGTTTTTATGGCTACACCTTC
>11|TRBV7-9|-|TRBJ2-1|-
CASSSDYEQFF
TGTGCCAGCAGCTCGGACTATGAGCAGTTCTTC
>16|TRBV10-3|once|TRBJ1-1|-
CAISDGSGAGNTEAFF
TGTGCCATCAGTGACGGATCAGGGGCTGGGAACACTGAAGCTTTCTTT
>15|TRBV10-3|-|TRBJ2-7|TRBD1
CAISDSRTGPYEQYF
TGTGCCATCAGTGACTCGAGGACAGGGCCCTACGAGCAGTACTTC
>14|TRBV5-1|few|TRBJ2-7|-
CASSVAEPFYEQYF
TGCGCCAGCAGCGTAGCGGAACCTTTCTACGAGCAGTACTTC
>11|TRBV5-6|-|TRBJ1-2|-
CASSSDYGYTF
TGTGCCAGCAGTAGTGACTATGGCTACACCTTC
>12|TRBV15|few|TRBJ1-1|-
CATSRDRNRAFF
TGTGCCACCAGCAGAGATCGAAATCGGGCTTTCTTT
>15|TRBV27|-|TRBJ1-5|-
CASSLSQGGLQPQHF
TGTGCCAGCAGTTTGTCGCAGGGTGGACTTCAGCCCCAGCATTTT
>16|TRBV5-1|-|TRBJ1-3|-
CASSLEGLISGNTIYF
TGCGCCAGCAGCTTGGAGGGGCTTATCTCTGGAAACACCATATATTTT
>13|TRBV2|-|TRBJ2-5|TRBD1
CAGTGSSQETQYF
TGTGCCGGGACAGGGTCCTCACAAGAGACCCAGTACTTC
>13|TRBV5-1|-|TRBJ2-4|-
CASSKTSSGIQYF
TGCGCCAGCAGCAAGACTAGTTCGGGCATTCAGTACTTC
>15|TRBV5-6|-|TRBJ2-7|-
CASSGGDVHLYEQYF
TGTGCCAGCAGCGGAGGGGACGTCCATCTCTACGAGCAGTACTTC